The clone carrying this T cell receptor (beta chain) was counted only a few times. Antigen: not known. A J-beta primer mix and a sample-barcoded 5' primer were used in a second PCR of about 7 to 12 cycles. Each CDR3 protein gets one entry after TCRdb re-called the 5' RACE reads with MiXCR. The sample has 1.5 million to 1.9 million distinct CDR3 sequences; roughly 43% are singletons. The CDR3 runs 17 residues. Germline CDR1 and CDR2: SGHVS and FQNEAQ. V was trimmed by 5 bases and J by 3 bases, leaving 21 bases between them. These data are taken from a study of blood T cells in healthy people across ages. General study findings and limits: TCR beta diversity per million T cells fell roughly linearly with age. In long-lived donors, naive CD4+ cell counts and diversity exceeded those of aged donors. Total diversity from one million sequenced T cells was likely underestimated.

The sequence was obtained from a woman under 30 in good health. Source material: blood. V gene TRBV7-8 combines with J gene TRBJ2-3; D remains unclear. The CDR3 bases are TGTGCCAGCAGCAATAGGGCCAGGAAGTTATGGACAGATACGCAGTATTTT. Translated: CASSNRARKLWTDTQYF.